This T cell receptor (beta chain) was documented in a study of post-analysis software for immune sequencing data. Every TCR beta cDNA library bore unique molecular identifiers. Using its own MiXCR run on the PCR reads, TCRdb lists one record per CDR3 protein. Of 350,000 to 450,000 distinct CDR3 sequences listed, roughly 38% are singletons. Between the trimmed V and J ends, which lost 6 bases and 0 bases, there was a span of 15 bases. Per the germline V gene, CDR1 is LGHNT and CDR2 is FRNRAP. CDR3 size: 15 residues. Study-level points and caveats: In patients, about 5 TRBV segments were more frequent than in controls, with TRBV5-6, TRBV5-1 and TRBV20-1 among them.

In regard to this clonotype: Its antigen is not known.

The sequence was obtained from a girl aged 2-10 years with multiple sclerosis. The sequenced sample consisted of blood. V gene TRBV12-5 combines with J gene TRBJ2-7, with D unresolved. In DNA, the CDR3 is TGTGCTAGTGGCTCACCAGACCGCGCCTCCTACGAGCAGTACTTC. This codes for CASGSPDRASYEQYF.